This T cell receptor beta chain originates from a study of cytomegalovirus exposure and HLA in healthy donors. Broader study findings: At a 0.05 false discovery rate, a later analysis found some 17,000 TCR beta sequences to be associated with HLA alleles. Highly shared sequence variants in one cluster were likely a sequencing artifact. Most TCR sequences were uncommon, yet certain public TCRs appeared in many donors.

This clone was counted a few times. Its specificity is not known. Germline values: CDR1 LNHDA, CDR2 SQIVND (reference sequence). The CDR3 contains 17 residues. The V and J ends lost 5 bases and 0 bases respectively, with 14 bases between them. The PCR ran on 60 Vbeta and 13 Jbeta primers. Libraries were prepared by immunoSEQ multiplex PCR; TCRdb keeps only in-frame clonotypes and omits some of them. The sample carries 200,000 or so clones, around 80% recorded once. V gene TRBV19 combines with J gene TRBJ2-6, with D hard to call. The material sequenced was PBMCs. The sequence was obtained from a man between 35 and 55 years old in good health and CMV-seronegative. The DNA for the CDR3 is TGTGCCAGTAGTGAGTTACAGAGCCGCTCTGGGGCCAACGTCCTGACTTTC. Translated, it gives CASSELQSRSGANVLTF.